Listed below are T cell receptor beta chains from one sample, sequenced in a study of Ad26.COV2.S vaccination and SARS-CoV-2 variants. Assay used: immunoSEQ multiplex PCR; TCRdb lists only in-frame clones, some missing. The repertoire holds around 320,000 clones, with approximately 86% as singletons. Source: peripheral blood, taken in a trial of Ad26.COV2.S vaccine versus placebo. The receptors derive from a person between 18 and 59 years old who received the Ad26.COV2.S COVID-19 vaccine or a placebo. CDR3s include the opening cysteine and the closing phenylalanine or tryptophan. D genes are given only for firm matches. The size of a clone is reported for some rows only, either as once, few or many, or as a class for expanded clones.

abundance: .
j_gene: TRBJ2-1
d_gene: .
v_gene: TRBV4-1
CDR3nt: TGCGCCAGCAGCCCGATTTTAAGGGCGGCGAATGAGCAGTTCTTC
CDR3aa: CASSPILRAANEQFF

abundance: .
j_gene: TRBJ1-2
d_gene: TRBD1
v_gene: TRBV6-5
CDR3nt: TGTGCCAGCAGTTTGGACAGGGCCGGCGGCTACACCTTC
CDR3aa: CASSLDRAGGYTF

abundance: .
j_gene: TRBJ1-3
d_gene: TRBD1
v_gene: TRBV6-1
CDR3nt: TGTGCCAGCAGTGAAGCGGCAGGGGGTATGATTGGAAACACCATATATTTT
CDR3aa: CASSEAAGGMIGNTIYF

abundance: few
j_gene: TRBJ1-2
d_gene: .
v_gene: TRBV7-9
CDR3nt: TGTGCCAGCAGCTCAAGCGGAGTTAACTATGGCTACACCTTC
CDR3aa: CASSSSGVNYGYTF

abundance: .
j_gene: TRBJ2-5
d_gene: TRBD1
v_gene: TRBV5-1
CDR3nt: TGCGCCAGCAGCTTGGTGTCAGGGGGACAAGAGACCCAGTACTTC
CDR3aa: CASSLVSGGQETQYF

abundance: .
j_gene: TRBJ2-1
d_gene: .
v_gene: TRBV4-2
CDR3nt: TGTGCCAGCAGCCCCCCAGGGGTTTACTTTTACAATGAGCAGTTCTTC
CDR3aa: CASSPPGVYFYNEQFF

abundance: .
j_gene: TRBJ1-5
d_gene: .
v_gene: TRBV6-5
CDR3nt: TGTGCCAGCAGTTTGAGGGTGACCGATCAGCCCCAGCATTTT
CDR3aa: CASSLRVTDQPQHF

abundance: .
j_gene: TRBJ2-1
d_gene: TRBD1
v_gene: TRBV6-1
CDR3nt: TGTGCCAGCAGTGAAGCAGGGGGCAGCGAGCAGTTCTTC
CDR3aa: CASSEAGGSEQFF

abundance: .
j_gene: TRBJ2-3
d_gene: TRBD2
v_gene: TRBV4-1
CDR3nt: TGCGCCAGCAGTAATTGGCTAGCGGGTACAGATACGCAGTATTTT
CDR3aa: CASSNWLAGTDTQYF

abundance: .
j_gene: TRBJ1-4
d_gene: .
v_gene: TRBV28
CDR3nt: TGTGCCAGCAGTTTTCGCATGAGGAATGAAAAACTGTTTTTT
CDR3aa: CASSFRMRNEKLFF

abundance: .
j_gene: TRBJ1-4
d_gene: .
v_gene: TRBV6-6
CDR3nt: TGTGCCAGCAGGGAATCGGGACGGAGTAATGAAAAACTGTTTTTT
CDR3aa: CASRESGRSNEKLFF

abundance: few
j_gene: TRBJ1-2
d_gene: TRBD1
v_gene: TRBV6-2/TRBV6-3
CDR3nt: TGTGCCAGCAGTTACGGACAGGGCGTGCGCGGCTACACCTTC
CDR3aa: CASSYGQGVRGYTF

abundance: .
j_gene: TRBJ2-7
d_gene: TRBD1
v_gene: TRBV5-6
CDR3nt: TGTGCCAGCACCTCTTGGGAGGGATGGGGACAGGGGAAGCAGTACTTC
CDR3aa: CASTSWEGWGQGKQYF

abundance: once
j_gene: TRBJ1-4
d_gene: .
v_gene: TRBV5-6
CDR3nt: TGTGCCAGCAGCTTGGTGTCGGCAGGGAATGAAAAACTGTTTTTT
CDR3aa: CASSLVSAGNEKLFF

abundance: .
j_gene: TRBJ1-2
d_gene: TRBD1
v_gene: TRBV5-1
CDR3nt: TGCGCCAGTTCAGAACAGGGGGGTAACTATGGCTACACCTTC
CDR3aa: CASSEQGGNYGYTF

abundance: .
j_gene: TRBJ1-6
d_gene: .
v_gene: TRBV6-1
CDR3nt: TGTGCCAGCAGTGAATGGTCACCCCTCCACTTT
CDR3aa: CASSEWSPLHF

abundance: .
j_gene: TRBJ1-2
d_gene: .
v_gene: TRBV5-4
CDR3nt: TGTGCCAGCAGCGCTAGAGGTCCGAAGACGGAGGCTCTGAACTATGGCTACACCTTC
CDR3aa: CASSARGPKTEALNYGYTF

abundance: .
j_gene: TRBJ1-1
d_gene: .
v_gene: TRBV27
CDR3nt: TGTGCCAGCATTGTATCAGGGGCCGGCACTGAAGCTTTCTTT
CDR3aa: CASIVSGAGTEAFF

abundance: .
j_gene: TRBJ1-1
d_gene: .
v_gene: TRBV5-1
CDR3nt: TGCGCCAGCAGCTTGCCACAGTCGATGAACACTGAAGCTTTCTTT
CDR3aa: CASSLPQSMNTEAFF

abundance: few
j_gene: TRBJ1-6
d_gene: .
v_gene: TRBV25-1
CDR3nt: TGTGCCAGCAGTGAATCTGGGGGTTCACCCCTCCACTTT
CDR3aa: CASSESGGSPLHF

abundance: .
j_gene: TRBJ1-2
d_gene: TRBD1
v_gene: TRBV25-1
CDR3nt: TGTGCCAGCAGTGAAAAGAGAGGACAGGGAAGATACACCTTC
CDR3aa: CASSEKRGQGRYTF

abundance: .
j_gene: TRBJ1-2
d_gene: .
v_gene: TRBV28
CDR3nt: TGTGCCAGCAGATCTACAGGGTATGGCTACACCTTC
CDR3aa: CASRSTGYGYTF

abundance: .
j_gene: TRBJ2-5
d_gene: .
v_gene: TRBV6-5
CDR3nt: TGTGCCAGCATAACCGATCAAGAGACCCAGTACTTC
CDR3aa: CASITDQETQYF

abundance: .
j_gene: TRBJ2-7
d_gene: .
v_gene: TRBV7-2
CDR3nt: TGTGCCAGCAGCGCTCAACTTAGCTCCTACGAGCAGTACTTC
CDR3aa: CASSAQLSSYEQYF

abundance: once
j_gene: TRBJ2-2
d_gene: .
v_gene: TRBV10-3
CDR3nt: TGTGCCACTCAGCAAGGACCGTCGGTCACCGGGGAGCTGTTTTTT
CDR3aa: CATQQGPSVTGELFF

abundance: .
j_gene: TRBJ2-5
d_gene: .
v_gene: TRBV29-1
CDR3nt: TGCAGCGTGGGGAGGGAGACCCAGTACTTC
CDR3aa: CSVGRETQYF

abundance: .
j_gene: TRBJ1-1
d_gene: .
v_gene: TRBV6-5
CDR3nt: TGTGCCAGCAGTTATCGGGGGCTTGGGAACACTGAAGCTTTCTTT
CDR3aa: CASSYRGLGNTEAFF

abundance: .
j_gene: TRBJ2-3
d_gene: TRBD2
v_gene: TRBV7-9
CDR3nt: TGTGCCAGCAGTCGATATAGCGGGGGTACAGATACGCAGTATTTT
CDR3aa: CASSRYSGGTDTQYF

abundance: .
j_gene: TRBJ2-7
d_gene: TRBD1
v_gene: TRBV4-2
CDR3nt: TGTGCCAGCCGAATAAGGACAGGGGAGGGCGTAGGGGACGAGCAGTACTTC
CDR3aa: CASRIRTGEGVGDEQYF

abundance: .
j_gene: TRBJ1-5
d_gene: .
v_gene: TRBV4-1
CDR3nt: TGCGCCAGCAGCCCCCCCCTGGGGGGTGGAGAGCCCCAGCATTTT
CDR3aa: CASSPPLGGGEPQHF

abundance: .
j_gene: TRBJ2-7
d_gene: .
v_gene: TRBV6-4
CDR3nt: TGTGCCAGCAGTGACTCTAAGGGGCAGGCCTACGAGCAGTACTTC
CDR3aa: CASSDSKGQAYEQYF

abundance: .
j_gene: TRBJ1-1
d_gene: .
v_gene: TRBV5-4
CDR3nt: TGTGCCAGCAGCTTGGTGCGGGGGGAGGGCACTGAAGCTTTCTTT
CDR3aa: CASSLVRGEGTEAFF

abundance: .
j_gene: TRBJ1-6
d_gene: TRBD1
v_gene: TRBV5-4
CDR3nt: TGTGCCAGCAGCTTGGATACAGGGGGGACACCCCTCCACTTT
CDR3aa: CASSLDTGGTPLHF

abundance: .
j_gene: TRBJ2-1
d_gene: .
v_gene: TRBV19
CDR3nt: TGTGCCAGTAGTTCCCATGGGACCGAAACCTACAATGAGCAGTTCTTC
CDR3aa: CASSSHGTETYNEQFF

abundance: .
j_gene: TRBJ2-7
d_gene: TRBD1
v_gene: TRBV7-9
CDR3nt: TGTGCCAGCAGCACACAGGGGACGACCTCCTACGAGCAGTACTTC
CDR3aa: CASSTQGTTSYEQYF

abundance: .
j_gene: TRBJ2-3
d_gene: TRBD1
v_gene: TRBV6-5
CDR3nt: TGTGCCAGCAGGAGGACAGGGGGGACAGATACGCAGTATTTT
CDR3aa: CASRRTGGTDTQYF